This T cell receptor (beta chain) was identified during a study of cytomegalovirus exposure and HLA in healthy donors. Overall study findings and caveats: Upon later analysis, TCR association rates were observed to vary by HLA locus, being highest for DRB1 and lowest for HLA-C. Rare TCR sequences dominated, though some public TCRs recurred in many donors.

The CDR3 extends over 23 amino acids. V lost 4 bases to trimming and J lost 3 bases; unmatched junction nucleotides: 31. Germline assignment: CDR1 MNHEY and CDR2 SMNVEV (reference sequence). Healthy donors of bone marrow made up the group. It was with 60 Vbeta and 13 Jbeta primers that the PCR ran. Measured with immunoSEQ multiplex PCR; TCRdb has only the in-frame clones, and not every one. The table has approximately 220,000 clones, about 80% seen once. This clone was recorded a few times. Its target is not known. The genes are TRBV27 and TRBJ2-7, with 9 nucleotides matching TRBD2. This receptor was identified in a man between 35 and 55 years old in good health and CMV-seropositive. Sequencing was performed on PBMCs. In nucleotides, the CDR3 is TGTGCCAGCAGTTCCACCCGACACTCCCGTTGGGGGCTCACTAGCGGGCCCTTCTACGAGCAGTACGTC. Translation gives CASSSTRHSRWGLTSGPFYEQYV.